This T cell receptor (beta chain) was obtained from a study of technical replicates of blood from a few donors. Repertoires were generated with immunoSEQ multiplex PCR, while TCRdb's copy carries only in-frame clones and drops some. The sample holds 45,000 to 50,000 clones, 92% seen once. Germline assignment: CDR1 SGHRS and CDR2 YFSETQ. There are 16 residues in the CDR3. J lost 6 bases, V lost 3 bases, and 8 bases had no gene match. This sequence was found in a human donor in good health. Some clones in this sample may be carry-over from other donors' samples. Sequencing input: PBMCs. The gene calls are TRBV5-1 and TRBJ2-4; 11 positions agree with TRBD1. CDR3 DNA: TGCGCCAGCAGCTGGGGCGGACAGGGGGCAGGAAACATTCAGTACTTC. Protein: CASSWGGQGAGNIQYF.